This T cell receptor beta chain was sequenced in a study of T cell repertoires in cytomegalovirus infection (dated by TCRdb to between 2018 and 2020). With regard to the full study: Recently identified HLA-C-restricted CMV epitopes, whose presentation resists viral immunomodulation, were targeted by peptide stimulations together with well-studied HLA-B-restricted epitopes. Donor HLA type was relevant to the analysis, because carriage of CMV infection together with the matching HLA type was indicated by public TCR beta signatures.

In the paper's terms, the treatment or condition label means: in vitro stimulation with specific CMV peptide epitopes to enrich CMV-specific T cells. Deletion took 4 bases off V and 1 base off J, with a span of 17 bases between the germline ends. Counted from cysteine to phenylalanine, this CDR3 has 16 amino acids. Only the CDR3 DNA is retained, 48 bases long and in frame from the first base. CDR1 and CDR2, per the germline V gene, are SGHVS and FNYEAQ. The sequencer listed for this sample is Illumina HiSeq 1500. TCRdb redid the processing of the public reads, applying fastp at Q25 and MiXCR, and retained in-frame beta chains. Rows merge per CDR3 protein into single entries with the most common DNA and genes. This sample has approximately 120,000 distinct CDR3 sequences in its table, and roughly a third of those were observed once. Together, the top ten hold under 70% of the sample. The investigation overall reported the following: The ex vivo response was dominated by HLA-C-restricted CMV-specific TCR beta clonotypes, and the single most frequent clonotype in two of eight donors was supplied by these HLA-C-restricted clonotypes. Cumulative frequency of public TCR beta family members discriminated carriers of CMV infection plus the relevant HLA type in this cohort and an independent 352-donor cohort.

A remark on this clonotype: Its binding antigen is unknown. No much larger clone exists at a distance of one base, and base qualities are not known.

This sequence originates from a human donor in good health (CMV status not recorded). Some clones in this sample may be carry-over from other donors' samples. The sequencing here drew on CD8+ T cells from cultured PBMCs, taken from culture after CMV antigen stimulation. The sequence joins TRBV7-6 to TRBJ2-7, with TRBD2 tentatively as D gene (6 bases match). The nucleotide sequence is TGTGCCAGCAGCTCCACGATGGGGACTTTGTCCTACGAGCAGTACTTC. This translates into CASSSTMGTLSYEQYF.